This TCR beta chain is from a study of T cells in Graves' hyperthyroidism and ophthalmopathy. After removal of 8 bases from V and 2 bases from J, the junction contained 5 bases not matched to a gene. CDR1 and CDR2 from the germline V gene are DFQATT and SNEGSKA (reference sequence). The length of the CDR3 is 13 residues. This clonotype was detected many times. There were TCR beta CDR3 regions amplified from RNA transcripts. A first-round RT-PCR of the TCR CDR3 used the HTBI primer set. MiXCR was run by TCRdb on the multiplex PCR reads, yielding one entry per CDR3 protein. The sample has 250,000 to 300,000 distinct CDR3 sequences, 12% to 15% seen once.

The sample taken for sequencing was blood. The chain employs TRBV20-1 and TRBJ2-7; 11 nucleotides align to TRBD1. This clonotype originated in a woman between 50 and 59 years old with Graves' hyperthyroidism that later progressed to Graves' ophthalmopathy. CDR3 amino acids: CSTGQGGTYEQYF. CDR3 DNA: TGCAGTACGGGACAGGGGGGGACCTACGAGCAGTACTTC.